This TCR beta chain appears in the sequencing data of a study of identical twins. Study-wide points: The study drew conclusions from cross-sectional statistical analysis, not from following the same donors. There was an excess of low generation probability in the out-of-frame alpha sequences that twins shared.

cDNA carried unique molecular identifiers, and a universal primer site was added by template switching. One entry per CDR3 protein results from TCRdb running MiXCR on the 5' RACE reads. The sample consists of about 890,000 distinct CDR3 sequences, over 9% of them appearing once. The CDR3 totals 13 residues. Germline CDR1 DFQATT, CDR2 SNEGSKA (reference sequence). V shed 4 bases, J shed 10 bases, and the junction held 5 bases outside the gene matches. As for this clonotype: The antigen remains undetermined.

The sample also formed part of further work on yellow fever vaccine responses in identical twins.

This TCR was sampled from a woman aged 18-35 years in good health. The chain links TRBV20-1 to TRBJ1-6, with 9 nucleotides matching TRBD1. The specimen was PBMCs. In DNA form, the CDR3 reads TGCAGTGCTAAAACAGGGGGCACCTCACCCCTCCACTTT. The encoded protein is CSAKTGGTSPLHF.